This TCR beta chain is from a study of blood T cell repertoires in COVID-19. On the study more broadly: PBMCs, B-cell-depleted T cells, or T cells provided the cDNA or gDNA that made up the material.

The Seattle patients, enrolled during active infection, were followed longitudinally. The CDR3 has 15 residues. V was clipped by 1 base and J by 2 bases; unmatched bases: 1. Germline CDR1 is SGHAT and CDR2 is FQDESV (reference sequence). In the original analysis: Scientists estimated how many nucleated cells there were by amplifying reference gene primers. The assay was immunoSEQ multiplex PCR, and TCRdb's table has in-frame clones only and misses some. V, J and clone size derive from that table, while D and trimming were established from the DNA sequence. This repertoire shows over 80,000 clones, about 74% found once; its top ten account for around 3.9%.

The chain is built from TRBV11-1 and TRBJ2-7; TRBD2 matches 11 bases. Sequences were obtained from peripheral blood. The source of this sequence is a man between 65 and 79 years old with COVID-19, enrolled during active disease. This CDR3 is CASSLGLAGPYEQYF. CDR3 nucleotides: TGTGCCAGCAGCTTAGGACTAGCGGGACCCTACGAGCAGTACTTC.